This T cell receptor (beta chain) was sequenced during a study of neurological immune-mediated disorders. Study information: Among the roughly 35 patients with multiple sclerosis, some 31 were relapsing-remitting, while 3 were secondary progressive. Findings of the study overall: In HTLV-1-associated myelopathy, TCR clonal expansion was greatest, and in multiple sclerosis it was least, below healthy controls.

MiXCR was run by TCRdb on the 5' RACE reads, yielding one entry per CDR3 protein. The profile covers about 55,000 distinct CDR3 sequences, with about 4% appearing a single time and 2.5% to 3% taken by the ten largest. The CDR3 is 14 residues long. Germline CDR1 is SNHLY and CDR2 is FYNNEI. Only a few counts were recorded for this clonotype. The antigen remains undetermined. The junction departs from the called germline gene at one end, perhaps through a read error. V usage is TRBV2 and J usage is TRBJ1-6; possibly TRBD1 for D (5 bases). The clonotype originates from a man aged 50 or older with multiple sclerosis. Sequencing input: PBMCs. The CDR3 loop is CASEGQGSNSPLHF. Written as DNA, the CDR3 is TGTGCCAGCGAGGGGCAGGGCAGTAATTCACCCCTACACTTT.